The clone carrying this TCR beta chain was observed at least ten times. This record belongs to a study of T cells in Graves' hyperthyroidism and ophthalmopathy. TCR beta CDR3 regions were amplified from RNA. The primer set for the first-round RT-PCR of the TCR CDR3 was HTBI. TCRdb called the multiplex PCR reads again in MiXCR, with one record for every CDR3 protein. The sample includes hundreds of thousands of distinct CDR3 sequences, 14% of them seen just once. Sequenced sample: blood. The TCR comes from a woman under 30 with Graves' hyperthyroidism.

CDR3 in DNA: TGTGCCAGCAGCTTAGCGCCCCGTGCCGGGGAGCTGTTTTTT. Protein sequence: CASSLAPRAGELFF. The rearrangement uses TRBV11-1 and TRBJ2-2; no reliable D call. The V gene's germline CDR1 is SGHAT and CDR2 FQDESV (reference sequence). CDR3 length: 14 residues. Trimming shortened V by 0 bases and J by 6 bases, and 8 bases separated the two germline ends.